One sample yielded the 25 T cell receptor beta chains listed below, sequenced in a study of blood T cells in healthy people across ages. Primers used in a second PCR of roughly 7 to 12 cycles were a sample-barcoded 5' primer and a J-beta primer mix. TCRdb analysed the 5' RACE reads with MiXCR anew, one entry per CDR3 protein. The table records around 1,000,000 distinct CDR3 sequences, less than 25% of them present only once. This same sample was also part of a study on T cells of mothers and their children.

Sequencing was performed on blood. These receptors originate from a girl aged 2-9 years in good health.

In regard to this clonotype: At one boundary the junction diverges from the germline segment, which might be a read error. The rearrangement joins TRBV20-1 to TRBJ2-7; D perhaps matches TRBD2 (5 bases). Germline V gene sequence: CDR1 DFQATT, CDR2 SNEGSKA (reference sequence). The CDR3 extends over 14 amino acids. The CDR3 here is CSARDQLGGYEQYF. DNA for the CDR3: TGCAGCGCTAGAGATCAACTAGGAGGCTACGAGCAGTACTTC.

The rearrangement joins TRBV7-2 to TRBJ2-5; no clear D. V was pared by 1 base and J by 3 bases, with 6 bases between. The CDR3 runs to 13 residues. Germline CDR1 and CDR2: SGHTA and FQGNSA. The DNA of the CDR3 is TGTGCCAGCAGCTTAGATGAGGAAGAGACCCAGTACTTC. It yields the protein CASSLDEEETQYF.

This clonotype was seen more than once but under ten times. The chain is built from TRBV29-1 and TRBJ2-3; 12 bases are shared with TRBD2. This CDR3 is 16 amino acids long. Germline CDR1 SQVTM, CDR2 ANQGSEA. Trimming removed 1 base from V and 4 bases from J; junction bases left unmatched: 6. CDR3 DNA: TGCAGCGTTGAAGGGGGACTAGCGGGTCCCTCAGATACGCAGTATTTT. Translating it yields CSVEGGLAGPSDTQYF.

Notes on this clonotype: Sequence at one end of the junction differs from germline and may be a read error. This rearrangement joins TRBV29-1 to TRBJ2-1; no firm D call. The CDR3 covers 13 residues. Germline V gives CDR1 SQVTM, CDR2 ANQGSEA. CDR3 amino acids: CSVGASSCNEQFF. DNA of the CDR3: TGCAGCGTTGGGGCTAGTTCCTGCAATGAGCAGTTCTTC.

There are many counts of this clonotype. The gene calls are TRBV5-1 and TRBJ2-1, with 9 bases identical to TRBD2. The CDR3 consists of 15 residues. V dropped 4 bases and J dropped 1; count of bases not matched to a gene: 3. Germline V lookup: CDR1 SGHRS, CDR2 YFSETQ. CDR3 nucleotides: TGCGCCAGCAGCGGTGCGGGAGGGTCCTACAATGAGCAGTTCTTC. This sequence encodes CASSGAGGSYNEQFF.

The CDR3 is CAAHPPGGRTAFF. The DNA of the CDR3 is TGTGCCGCCCATCCCCCCGGGGGGAGGACGGCTTTCTTT. The chain links TRBV14 to TRBJ1-1; D might be TRBD1 (5 bases). CDR1 is SGHDN and CDR2 is FVKESK in the germline V gene. V lost 11 bases, J lost 11 bases, and 24 bases lay in between. CDR3 length equals 13 residues.

This clonotype has just a few counts. The V call is TRBV28, the J call TRBJ2-7; D is unclear. This CDR3 has 10 residues. Germline CDR1 and CDR2: MDHEN and SYDVKM. The germline V and J ends were trimmed by 10 bases and 2 bases, with 6 bases remaining between them. CDR3 loop: CATLAYEQYF. In DNA form, the CDR3 reads TGTGCCACCCTAGCCTACGAGCAGTACTTC.

The V and J genes are TRBV29-1 and TRBJ2-1, with TRBD2 matching over 7 bases. Germline values: CDR1 SQVTM, CDR2 ANQGSEA. The CDR3 length is 13 residues. V was pared by 8 bases and J by 5 bases, with 9 bases of the junction left unmatched. DNA for the CDR3: TGCAGCTATGCGGGAGTGGGGGACAATGAGCAGTTCTTC. Its translation is CSYAGVGDNEQFF.

The rearrangement links TRBV5-6 to TRBJ2-5; 9 bases map to TRBD2. Germline CDR1 is SGHDT and CDR2 is YYEEEE. This CDR3 has 20 amino acids. Trimming at V came to 6 bases and at J to 3 bases, leaving 24 bases not matched to a gene. CDR3 region: CASKELGRQDIAGEEETQYF. CDR3 coding DNA: TGTGCCAGCAAGGAACTCGGAAGACAGGATATAGCGGGAGAAGAAGAGACCCAGTACTTC.

This clonotype was seen only a few times. The J gene is TRBJ2-5, the V gene TRBV29-1; 7 bases align to TRBD2. The CDR3 contains 16 residues. The ends lost 4 bases at V and 5 bases at J; junction bases unmatched: 16. Germline V gene sequence: CDR1 SQVTM, CDR2 ANQGSEA. The chain's CDR3 is CSVGFGWEGRLETQYF. In DNA form, the CDR3 reads TGCAGCGTTGGGTTCGGTTGGGAGGGCCGCTTGGAGACCCAGTACTTC.

In this sample, this clonotype turned up a few times. This chain connects TRBV12-3 or TRBV12-4 to TRBJ1-1, with TRBD1 matching 7 bases. Trimming removed 2 bases from V and 8 bases from J; junction bases left unmatched: 2. The CDR3 runs 12 residues. The CDR3 region is CASSLKGGEAFF. In DNA form, the CDR3 reads TGTGCCAGCAGTTTAAAAGGGGGCGAAGCTTTCTTT.

This clonotype has just a few counts. The genes are TRBV11-2 and TRBJ2-1, with D perhaps given as TRBD1 or TRBD2 (5 bases each). Trimming took off 1 base at V and 8 bases at J, with 12 bases between the two ends. Germline V lookup: CDR1 SGHAT, CDR2 FQNNGV. The CDR3 sequence is 14 residues long. The CDR3 sequence: CASSLGSGTYEQFF. In DNA, the CDR3 is TGTGCCAGCAGCTTAGGGTCAGGGACCTATGAGCAGTTCTTC.

This sequence joins TRBV20-1 and TRBJ2-7, with 7 bases fitting TRBD1. Trimming took 4 bases from V and 5 from J; bases not matched to a gene: 8. Germline CDR1 and CDR2: DFQATT and SNEGSKA (reference sequence). The CDR3 is made up of 13 amino acids. The CDR3 DNA is TGCAGTGCTATTCGGACAGGTCACGACGAGCAGTACTTC. Its translation is CSAIRTGHDEQYF.

This clonotype came up a few times. V and J are TRBV20-1 and TRBJ2-3, with D unclear. Trimming removed 4 bases from V and 1 base from J, with 18 bases in between. Germline values: CDR1 DFQATT, CDR2 SNEGSKA (reference sequence). This CDR3 has 16 residues. As DNA, the CDR3 is TGCAGTGCTATTGCTTGGACCGTTGAAGGCACAGATACGCAGTATTTT. As protein: CSAIAWTVEGTDTQYF.

V usage is TRBV7-2 and J usage is TRBJ1-2; D ambiguous. V dropped 7 bases and J dropped 3 bases, with 12 bases sitting between them. This CDR3 has 13 amino acids. Germline assignment: CDR1 SGHTA and CDR2 FQGNSA. Here the CDR3 reads CASTPEAHYGYTF. CDR3 DNA sequence: TGTGCCAGCACCCCGGAGGCGCACTATGGCTACACCTTC.

The sample holds a few counts of this clonotype. The chain employs TRBV6-2 or TRBV6-3 and TRBJ2-5; tentative D call: TRBD2 (5 bases). Judging by the DNA end, TRBJ2-1 fits better; the J call may be wrong. This CDR3 is 19 amino acids long. Germline V lookup: CDR1 MNHEY, CDR2 SVGEGT. CDR3 bases: TGTGCCAGCAGTTTTGAGCTATTAGGTGGGGAGTTGGCCCGCGCTGAGCAGTTCTTC. The encoded protein is CASSFELLGGELARAEQFF.

This clonotype was picked up many times. The CDR3 nucleotides read TGTGCCAGCAGCTTAGGACACAATGAGCAGTTCTTC. The encoded protein is CASSLGHNEQFF. The chain carries TRBV7-2 and TRBJ2-1; no clear D gene. Between the trimmed V and J ends, which lost 1 base and 5 bases, there was a span of 3 bases. The CDR3 has 12 residues. The germline gives CDR1 SGHTA, CDR2 FQGNSA.

Only a few counts were recorded for this clonotype. This sequence joins TRBV27 and TRBJ2-5; TRBD2 matches 7 bases. V shed 6 bases and J 8 bases; nucleotides not matched to a gene: 18. CDR1 MNHEY and CDR2 SMNVEV come from the germline V gene (reference sequence). CDR3 length: 16 amino acids. The CDR3 coding sequence is TGTGCCAGCAGCCCCCTCGGGGGGAGACTGCCTCATACCCAGTACTTC. Protein sequence: CASSPLGGRLPHTQYF.

This chain links TRBV7-3 with TRBJ2-1, with D possibly being TRBD1 (6 bases). The germline CDR1 and CDR2 sequences are SGHTA and FQGTGA. V was trimmed by 3 bases and J by 4 bases, leaving 16 bases between them. This CDR3 contains 16 residues. The CDR3 DNA is TGTGCCAGCAGCTTCACTGGGGGCCGAACTTACAATGAGCAGTTCTTC. This codes for CASSFTGGRTYNEQFF.

This chain connects TRBV6-2 or TRBV6-3 to TRBJ2-7; 9 bases are shared with TRBD2. The end of the DNA fits TRBJ2-1 better, so the J call may be wrong. Looked up from germline, CDR1 is MNHEY and CDR2 is SVGEGT. CDR3 size: 16 residues. The CDR3 coding sequence is TGTGCCAGCAGTTACTCGAGCTGGACTAGCGTCCATGAGCAGTTCTTC. Its protein is CASSYSSWTSVHEQFF.

The V call is TRBV7-8, the J call TRBJ2-5, with unresolved D. Gene TRBJ2-1 matches the end of the DNA better, so the J call may be wrong. Per the germline V gene, CDR1 is SGHVS and CDR2 is FQNEAQ. CDR3 length: 12 residues. CDR3 nucleotides: TGTGCCAGCAGCATAACTTCTTATGAGCAGTTCTTC. Protein product: CASSITSYEQFF.

This clonotype was observed a few times. The chain joins TRBV14 to TRBJ1-2; D gene ambiguous. This CDR3 is 13 amino acids long. With 3 bases removed from V and 4 bases from J, the gap between germline ends came to 9 bases. The germline V gene has CDR1 SGHDN and CDR2 FVKESK. CDR3 protein: CASSQIGFYGYTF. CDR3 DNA sequence: TGTGCCAGCAGCCAGATAGGGTTCTATGGCTACACCTTC.

This clonotype appeared a few times. This rearrangement joins TRBV29-1 to TRBJ1-1; the D gene is possibly TRBD1 (6 bases). Germline V CDR1 and CDR2: SQVTM, ANQGSEA. The CDR3 contains 11 residues. The V and J ends lost 4 bases and 6 bases respectively, with 9 bases between them. CDR3 sequence: CSVVWGPEAFF. The CDR3 bases are TGCAGCGTTGTTTGGGGGCCTGAAGCTTTCTTT.

V usage is TRBV6-1 and J usage is TRBJ2-2; D might be TRBD2 (5 bases). The CDR3 has 14 amino acids. With 6 bases removed from V and 6 bases from J, the gap between germline ends came to 14 bases. Per the germline V gene, CDR1 is MNHNS and CDR2 is SASEGT. The CDR3 sequence: CASREGQEAGELFF. The CDR3 bases are TGTGCCAGCAGAGAGGGTCAGGAGGCCGGGGAGCTGTTTTTT.

This clonotype was detected only a few times. DNA for the CDR3: TGCGCCAGCAGCCAAGATCTTGGTCAAACTGAAGCTTTCTTT. Its translation: CASSQDLGQTEAFF. The chain joins TRBV4-3 to TRBJ1-1; D remains unclear. CDR3 size: 14 residues. V shed 0 bases and J shed 5 bases, with 10 bases lying between them. Looked up from germline, CDR1 is LGHNA and CDR2 is YSLEER.